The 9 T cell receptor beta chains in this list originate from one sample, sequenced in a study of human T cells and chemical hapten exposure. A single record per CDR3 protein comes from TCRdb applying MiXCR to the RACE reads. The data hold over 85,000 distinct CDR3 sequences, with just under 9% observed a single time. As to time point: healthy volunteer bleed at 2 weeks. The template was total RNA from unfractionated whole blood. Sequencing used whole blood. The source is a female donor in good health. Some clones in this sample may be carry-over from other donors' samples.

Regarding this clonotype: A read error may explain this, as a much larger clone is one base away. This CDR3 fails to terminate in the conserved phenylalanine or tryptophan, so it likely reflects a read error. The DNA of the CDR3 is TGTGCCAGCAGCTGGGGATCGACAGGGGTCGGAGAGACCCAGTACTCC. Its protein is CASSWGSTGVGETQYS. The chain links TRBV7-9 to TRBJ2-5; 8 nucleotides match TRBD1. The V gene end was trimmed by 4 bases and the J gene end by 4 bases; junction bases not matched to a gene: 11. The V gene's germline CDR1 is SEHNR and CDR2 FQNEAQ (reference sequence). This CDR3 comprises 16 residues.

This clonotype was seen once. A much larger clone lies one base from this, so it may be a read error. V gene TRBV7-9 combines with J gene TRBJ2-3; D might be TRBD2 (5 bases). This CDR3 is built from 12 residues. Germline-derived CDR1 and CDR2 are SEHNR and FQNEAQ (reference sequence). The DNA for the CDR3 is TGTGCCGGCAGCTTCGGGGCAGATACGCAGTATTTT. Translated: CAGSFGADTQYF.

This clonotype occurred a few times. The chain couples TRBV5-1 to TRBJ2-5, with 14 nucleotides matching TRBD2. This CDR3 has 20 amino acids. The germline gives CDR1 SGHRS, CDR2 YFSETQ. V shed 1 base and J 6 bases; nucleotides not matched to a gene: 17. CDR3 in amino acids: CASSLHIEGLAGEDQKTQYF. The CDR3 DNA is TGCGCCAGCAGCTTGCACATCGAGGGACTAGCGGGAGAAGATCAAAAGACCCAGTACTTC.

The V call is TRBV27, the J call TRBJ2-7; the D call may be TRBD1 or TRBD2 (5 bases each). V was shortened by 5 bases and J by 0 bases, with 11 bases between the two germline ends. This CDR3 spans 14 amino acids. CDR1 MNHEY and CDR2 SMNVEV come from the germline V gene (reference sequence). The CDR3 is CASSQWDASYEQYF. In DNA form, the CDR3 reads TGTGCCAGCAGTCAGTGGGACGCCTCCTACGAGCAGTACTTC.

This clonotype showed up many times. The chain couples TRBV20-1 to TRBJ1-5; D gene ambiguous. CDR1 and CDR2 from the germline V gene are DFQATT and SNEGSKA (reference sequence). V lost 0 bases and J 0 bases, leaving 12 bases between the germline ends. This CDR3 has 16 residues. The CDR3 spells CSARDSGLISNQPQHF. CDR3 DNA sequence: TGCAGTGCTAGAGACTCCGGACTGATTAGCAATCAGCCCCAGCATTTT.

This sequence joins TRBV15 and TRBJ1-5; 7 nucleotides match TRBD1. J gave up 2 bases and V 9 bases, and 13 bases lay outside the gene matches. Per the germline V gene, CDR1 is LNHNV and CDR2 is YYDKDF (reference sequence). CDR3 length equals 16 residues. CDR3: CATTSTGEGGNQPQHF. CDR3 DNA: TGTGCCACTACTTCAACAGGGGAAGGCGGCAATCAGCCCCAGCATTTT.

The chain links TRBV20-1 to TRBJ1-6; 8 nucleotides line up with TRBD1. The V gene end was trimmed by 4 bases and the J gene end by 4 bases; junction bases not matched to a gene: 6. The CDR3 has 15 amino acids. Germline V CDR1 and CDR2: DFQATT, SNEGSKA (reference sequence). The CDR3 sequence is CSATRQGQYNSPLHF. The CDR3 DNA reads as TGCAGTGCTACCCGACAGGGGCAGTATAATTCACCCCTCCACTTT.

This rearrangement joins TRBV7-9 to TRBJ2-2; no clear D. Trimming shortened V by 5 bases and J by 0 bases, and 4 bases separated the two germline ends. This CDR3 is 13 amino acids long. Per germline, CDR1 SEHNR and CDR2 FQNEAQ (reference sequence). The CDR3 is CASSLPNTGELFF. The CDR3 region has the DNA TGTGCCAGCAGCCTCCCGAACACCGGGGAGCTGTTTTTT.

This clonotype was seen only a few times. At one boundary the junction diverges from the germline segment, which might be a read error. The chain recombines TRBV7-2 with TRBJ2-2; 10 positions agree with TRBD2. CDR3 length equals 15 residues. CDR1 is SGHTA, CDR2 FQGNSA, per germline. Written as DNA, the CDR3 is TGTGCCAGCAGCTTAACTAGCGGGAACCCCGGGGAGCTGTTTTTT. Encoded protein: CASSLTSGNPGELFF.